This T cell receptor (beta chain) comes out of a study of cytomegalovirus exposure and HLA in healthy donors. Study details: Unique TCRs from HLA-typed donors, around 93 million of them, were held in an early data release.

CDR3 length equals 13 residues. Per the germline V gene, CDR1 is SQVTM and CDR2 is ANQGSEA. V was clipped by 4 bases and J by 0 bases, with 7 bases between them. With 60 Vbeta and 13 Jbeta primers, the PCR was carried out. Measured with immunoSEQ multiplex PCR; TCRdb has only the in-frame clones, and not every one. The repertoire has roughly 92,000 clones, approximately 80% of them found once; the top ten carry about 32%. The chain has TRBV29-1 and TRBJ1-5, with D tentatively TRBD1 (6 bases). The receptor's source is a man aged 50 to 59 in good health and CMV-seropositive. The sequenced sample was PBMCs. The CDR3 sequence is CSVGGRSNQPQHF. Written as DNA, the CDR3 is TGCAGCGTTGGGGGGCGTAGCAATCAGCCCCAGCATTTT.